This T cell receptor (beta chain) was sequenced during a study of blood T cell repertoires in COVID-19. In the source study's methods: From reference gene primer amplification, estimates of nucleated cell counts were derived. The protocol was immunoSEQ multiplex PCR, while the TCRdb copy is restricted to in-frame clones and leaves out a portion. The V and J calls and clone size come from that table; D and trimming were worked out from the DNA. Among around 140,000 clones, around 78% were seen once, and the ten largest hold more than 3.5%. Trimming cost V 7 bases and J 7 bases, with 13 bases left between them. The CDR3 has 12 amino acids. The germline V gene has CDR1 LNHDA and CDR2 SQIVND (reference sequence).

This TCR came from a woman older than 75 with active or convalescent COVID-19. The V and J genes are TRBV19 and TRBJ1-2; D possibly corresponds to TRBD1 (5 bases). The specimen was peripheral blood. CDR3 DNA sequence: TGTGCCAGTAATCAGGGTTCCACTGGCTACACCTTC. Protein product: CASNQGSTGYTF.